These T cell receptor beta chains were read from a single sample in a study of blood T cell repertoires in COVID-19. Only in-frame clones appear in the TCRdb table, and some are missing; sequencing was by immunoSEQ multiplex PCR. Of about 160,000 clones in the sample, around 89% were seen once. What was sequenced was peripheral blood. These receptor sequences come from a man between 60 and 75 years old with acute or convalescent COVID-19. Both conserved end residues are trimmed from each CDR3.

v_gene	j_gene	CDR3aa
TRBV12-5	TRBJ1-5	ASGPLTGAGQPQH
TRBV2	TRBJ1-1	ASSPIPLQAF
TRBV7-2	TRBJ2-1	ASSLRRGGQYNEQF
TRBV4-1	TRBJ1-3	ASSQWGFGEGNTIY
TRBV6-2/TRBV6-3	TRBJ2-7	ASSPNGQIPPREY
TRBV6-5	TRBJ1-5	ASRLGQGNNQPQH
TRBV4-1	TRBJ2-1	ASSQVSNSGGEQF
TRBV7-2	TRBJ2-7	ASSLPGHGTEQY
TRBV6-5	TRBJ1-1	ASTKTGTTEAF
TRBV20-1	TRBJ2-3	SASTAARRMRDTQY
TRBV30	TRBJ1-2	AWSATGFYYGYT
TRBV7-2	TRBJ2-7	ASRVAGGTYEQY
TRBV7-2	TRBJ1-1	ASSAQPQVKNTEAF
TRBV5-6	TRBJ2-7	ASSLGLAGRVYEQY
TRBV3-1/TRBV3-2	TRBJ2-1	ASSQIRDRGYEQF
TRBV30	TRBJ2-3	AWSVGGLATGTDTQY
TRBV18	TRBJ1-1	ASSPRLTTSNTEAF
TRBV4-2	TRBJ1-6	ASSQEFGGNSPLH
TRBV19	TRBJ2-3	ASSTTGTGGLLTQY
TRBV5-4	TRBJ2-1	ASSLGGLSSYNEQF
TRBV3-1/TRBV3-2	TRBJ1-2	ASSQDAGQYYGYT
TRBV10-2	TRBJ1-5	ASSPGGQDSNQPQH
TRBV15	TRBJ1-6	ATSRVLSDSPLH
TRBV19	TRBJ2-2	ASSARTGKGTGELF
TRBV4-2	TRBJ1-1	ASSQGGAGGAF
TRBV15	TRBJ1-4	ATRPNRGGGEKLF
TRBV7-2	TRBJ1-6	ASRPRFRGGSPLH
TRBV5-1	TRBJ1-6	ASSLNNLDNSPLH
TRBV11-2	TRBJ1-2	ASSPSSGAQDYGYT
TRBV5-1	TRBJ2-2	ASSRLSGEAGELF
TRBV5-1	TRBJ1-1	ASSWGQGASEAF
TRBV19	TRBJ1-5	ASSIKRNQPQH
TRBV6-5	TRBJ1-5	ASTSGAHQPQH
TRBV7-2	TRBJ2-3	ASSLVATRGTDTQY
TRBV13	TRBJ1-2	ASSGQNYGYT
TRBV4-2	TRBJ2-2	ASSLSGGAIGELF
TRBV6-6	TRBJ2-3	ASRSGGSTDTQY
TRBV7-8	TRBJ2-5	ASSGQGMETQY
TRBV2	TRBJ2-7	ASQGLASTYEQY
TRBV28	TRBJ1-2	ASSLFRDSFYGYT
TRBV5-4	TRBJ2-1	ASGTGRRNEQF
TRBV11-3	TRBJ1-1	ASSTGSSTEAF
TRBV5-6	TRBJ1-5	ASSSGTVSNQPQH
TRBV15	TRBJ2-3	ATSETSGGASDTQY
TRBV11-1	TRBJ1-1	ASSLTGGRAEAF
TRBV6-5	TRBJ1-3	ASSYSEQSSGNTIY
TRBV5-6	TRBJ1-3	ASSSTGRAYSGNTIY
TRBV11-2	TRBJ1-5	ASSSNRDQPQH
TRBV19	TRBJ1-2	ASRITIGANGYT
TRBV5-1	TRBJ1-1	ASSLPNGSSGSTEAF